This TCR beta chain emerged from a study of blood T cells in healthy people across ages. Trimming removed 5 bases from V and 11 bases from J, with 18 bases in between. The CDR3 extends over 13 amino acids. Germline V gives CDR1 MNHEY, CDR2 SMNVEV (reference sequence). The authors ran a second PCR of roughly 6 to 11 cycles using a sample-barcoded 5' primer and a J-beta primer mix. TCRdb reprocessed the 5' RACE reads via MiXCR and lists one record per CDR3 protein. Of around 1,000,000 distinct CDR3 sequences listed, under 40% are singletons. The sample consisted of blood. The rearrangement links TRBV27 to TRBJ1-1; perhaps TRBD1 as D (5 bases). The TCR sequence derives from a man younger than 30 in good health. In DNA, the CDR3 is TGTGCCAGCAGTCCACGGGACGTCCGGGGGGCTTTCTTT. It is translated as CASSPRDVRGAFF.